These 8 T cell receptor beta chains originate from one sample sequenced in a study of T-cell memory formation after mild COVID-19. From the 5' RACE reads, TCRdb called clonotypes with MiXCR, one entry per CDR3 protein. The sample contains 300,000 to 350,000 distinct CDR3 sequences, 15% to 20% of which appear only once. The sequenced sample consisted of PBMCs or a T cell subset sorted from them (not recorded which). Receptors were obtained from a man younger than 30 who had mild COVID-19 (a few samples of this study predate the infection). Cell type and time point are not known.

V gene TRBV20-1 combines with J gene TRBJ2-1, with 10 bases identical to TRBD2. This CDR3 region has 13 residues. The germline gives CDR1 DFQATT, CDR2 SNEGSKA (reference sequence). V was pared by 2 bases and J by 8 bases, with 3 bases of the junction left unmatched. The CDR3 loop reads CSARLAGDHEQFF. CDR3 DNA sequence: TGCAGTGCTAGACTAGCGGGGGACCATGAGCAGTTCTTC.

The V and J genes are TRBV20-1 and TRBJ1-1, with TRBD1 as a possible D gene (5 bases). Per germline, CDR1 DFQATT and CDR2 SNEGSKA (reference sequence). Trimming cost V 3 bases and J 3 bases, with 17 bases left between them. This CDR3 comprises 15 residues. CDR3 sequence (DNA): TGCAGTGCTAGTCCCGAGGTGGTGGGGGACACTGAAGCTTTCTTT. Translated, it gives CSASPEVVGDTEAFF.

V gene TRBV10-3 combines with J gene TRBJ1-1; D is undetermined. Trimming took 4 bases from V and 7 from J, leaving 7 bases between them. The germline V gene has CDR1 ENHRY and CDR2 SYGVKD. The CDR3 loop spans 11 amino acids. The CDR3 loop is CAISGGSEAFF. In DNA form, the CDR3 reads TGTGCCATCAGTGGTGGAAGTGAAGCTTTCTTT.

This clonotype showed up just a few times. The rearrangement uses TRBV20-1 and TRBJ2-5; the D gene is possibly TRBD1 (6 bases). Germline CDR1 is DFQATT and CDR2 is SNEGSKA (reference sequence). With 5 bases removed from V and 5 bases from J, the gap between germline ends came to 18 bases. The CDR3 contains 14 residues. CDR3: CSAFRDTSGETQYF. CDR3 coding DNA: TGCAGTGCTTTTCGGGACACCTCGGGCGAGACCCAGTACTTC.

The rearrangement uses TRBV10-3 and TRBJ2-7; D might be TRBD1 (8 bases). V was trimmed by 7 bases and J by 1 base, leaving 17 bases between them. Germline CDR1 ENHRY, CDR2 SYGVKD. This CDR3 comprises 15 residues. The CDR3 is CAITPDRGGSYEQYF. The CDR3 DNA reads as TGTGCCATCACACCCGACAGGGGAGGGTCCTACGAGCAGTACTTC.

This clonotype appeared a few times. The chain carries TRBV18 and TRBJ2-3; D uncertain. The CDR3 contains 14 residues. Per germline, CDR1 KGHSH and CDR2 LQKENI. Trimming shortened V by 1 base and J by 2 bases, and 7 bases separated the two germline ends. DNA for the CDR3: TGTGCCAGCTCACCACTAGACCTCACAGATACGCAGTATTTT. This codes for CASSPLDLTDTQYF.

The rearrangement links TRBV20-1 to TRBJ1-1; a weak D match, TRBD1 (6 bases). The V gene lost 2 bases and the J gene lost 4 bases, with 17 bases spanning the gap. The germline gives CDR1 DFQATT, CDR2 SNEGSKA (reference sequence). This CDR3 comprises 15 residues. CDR3 nucleotide sequence: TGCAGTGCTAGAAATGCAGGGGATCTCCTCACTGAAGCTTTCTTT. As protein: CSARNAGDLLTEAFF.

The chain uses TRBV29-1 and TRBJ2-5, with 7 nucleotides matching TRBD1. V lost 7 bases to trimming and J lost 0 bases; unmatched junction nucleotides: 5. The V gene's germline CDR1 is SQVTM and CDR2 ANQGSEA. This CDR3 is 13 amino acids long. The CDR3 bases are TGCAGCGCGGGACAGCTGTACCAAGAGACCCAGTACTTC. This encodes CSAGQLYQETQYF.